This paragraph covers one T cell receptor beta chain sequence. The antigen is not known. The hyperthyroidism patients had all been newly diagnosed, and their disease duration was under 2 months. Their ages ranged from 18 to 65 years. The source of the PBMCs was 8.5 to 10 ml of fresh peripheral blood. These data originate in a study of T cells in Graves' hyperthyroidism and ophthalmopathy. Study summary: Before any treatment, at initial diagnosis, peripheral blood was collected.

Broader study findings: Peripheral blood also featured most of the thyroid clonotypes expanded above 0.001.

The V and J ends lost 3 bases and 2 bases respectively, with 8 bases between them. The CDR3 has 13 residues. Germline CDR1 is MNHEY and CDR2 is SMNVEV (reference sequence). Amplification of TCR beta CDR3 regions was performed using RNA transcripts as template. The primer set for the first-round RT-PCR of the TCR CDR3 was HTBI. From the multiplex PCR reads, TCRdb called clonotypes with MiXCR, one entry per CDR3 protein. The sample shows around 280,000 distinct CDR3 sequences, 10% to 15% of them seen only once. The source material was blood. This TCR derives from a woman aged 30 to 39 with Graves' hyperthyroidism that later progressed to Graves' ophthalmopathy. V usage is TRBV27 and J usage is TRBJ2-7; D might be TRBD1 (6 bases). The CDR3 DNA is TGTGCCAGCAGTTTCGGGACACCCTACGAGCAGTACTTC. Translating it yields CASSFGTPYEQYF.